Included here is one T cell receptor (beta chain) sequence, with context. Its specificity is unknown. This CDR3 comprises 15 residues. The germline gives CDR1 SGHTA, CDR2 FQGNSA. V was clipped by 5 bases and J by 4 bases, with 17 bases between them. Clones were read by immunoSEQ multiplex PCR, and TCRdb kept only the in-frame ones, dropping some. The sample records around 56,000 clones, 81% being singletons. The sample's time point: week 23, last vaccination. Every single dose of the vaccine, 300 ug of mutant IDH1 20-mer peptide, came with topical imiquimod. The data stem from a study of a mutant IDH1 vaccine in newly diagnosed glioma.

The clonotype was recovered from a middle-aged woman with glioma. Some clones in this sample may be carry-over from other donors' samples. The specimen was PBMCs, collected from a glioma patient whose treatment included an IDH1 peptide vaccine. The rearrangement links TRBV7-2 to TRBJ2-5; tentatively, D is TRBD2 (6 bases). The CDR3 sequence is CASSRDPTRGETQYF. The CDR3 DNA is TGTGCCAGCAGCCGGGACCCGACTAGGGGAGAGACCCAGTACTTC.